This T cell receptor (beta chain) was identified during a study of CD4 T cells in relation to SARS-CoV-2 and coronaviruses. Across the study: After 10 to 11 days of antigen culture, PBMC TCR beta CDR3s were sequenced. The restricting HLA molecule for shared crossreactive spike epitopes was mapped.

CDR1 SGHRS and CDR2 YFSETQ come from the germline V gene. With 5 bases removed from V and 2 bases from J, the gap between germline ends came to 7 bases. The CDR3 is 12 residues long. Profiling relied on immunoSEQ multiplex PCR, and the TCRdb table lists in-frame clones only, not all of them. This sample carries 35,000 or so clones, about four fifths of them seen once, and the ten largest clones take over 5%. Of note for this clone: Antigen specificity is unknown.

Sequenced: naive CD4+ T cells from PBMCs, cultured in vitro. Subset defined: naive CD4+ T cells isolated by negative enrichment. The V and J genes are TRBV5-1 and TRBJ2-5; weak D call: TRBD2 (5 bases). The TCR sequence derives from an adult with COVID-19. The CDR3 loop reads CASRSGQETQYF. CDR3 coding DNA: TGCGCCAGCAGGTCGGGGCAAGAGACCCAGTACTTC.